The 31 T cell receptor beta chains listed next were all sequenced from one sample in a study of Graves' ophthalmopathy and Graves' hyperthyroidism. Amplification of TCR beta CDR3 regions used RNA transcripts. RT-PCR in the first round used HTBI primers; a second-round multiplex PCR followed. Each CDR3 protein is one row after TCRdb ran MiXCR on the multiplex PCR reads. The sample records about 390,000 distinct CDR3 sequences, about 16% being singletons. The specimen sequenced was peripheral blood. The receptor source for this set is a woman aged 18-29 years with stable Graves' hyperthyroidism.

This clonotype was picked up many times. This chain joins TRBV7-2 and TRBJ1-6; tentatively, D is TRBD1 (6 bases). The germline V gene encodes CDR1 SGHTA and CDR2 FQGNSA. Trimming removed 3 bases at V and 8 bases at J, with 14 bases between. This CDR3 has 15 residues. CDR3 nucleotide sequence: TGTGCCAGCAGCTTGGAGGGAAGGGGGGATTCACCCCTCCACTTT. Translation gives CASSLEGRGDSPLHF.

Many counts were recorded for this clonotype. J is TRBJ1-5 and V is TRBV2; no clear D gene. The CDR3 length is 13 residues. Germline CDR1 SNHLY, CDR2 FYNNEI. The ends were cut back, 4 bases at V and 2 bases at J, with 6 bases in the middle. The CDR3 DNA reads TGTGCCAGCAGTGGGCTTGGCAATCAGCCCCAGCATTTT. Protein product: CASSGLGNQPQHF. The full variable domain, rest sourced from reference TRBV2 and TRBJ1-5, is EPEVTQTPSHQVTQMGQEVILRCVPISNHLYFYWYRQILGQKVEFLVSFYNNEISEKSEIFDDQFSVERPDGSNFTLKIRSTKLEDSAMYFCASSGLGNQPQHFGDGTRLSIL.

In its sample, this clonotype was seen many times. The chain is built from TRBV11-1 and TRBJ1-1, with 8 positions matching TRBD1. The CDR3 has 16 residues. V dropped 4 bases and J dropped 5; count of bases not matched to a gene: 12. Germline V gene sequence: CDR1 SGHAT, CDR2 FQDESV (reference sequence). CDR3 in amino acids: CASSSLDRGGWTEAFF. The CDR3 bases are TGTGCCAGCAGCTCACTTGACAGGGGCGGATGGACTGAAGCTTTCTTT.

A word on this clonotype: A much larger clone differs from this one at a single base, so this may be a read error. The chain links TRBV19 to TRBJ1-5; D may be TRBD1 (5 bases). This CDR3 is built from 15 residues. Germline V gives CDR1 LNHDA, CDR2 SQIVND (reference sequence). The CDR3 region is CTSSMGLTGNQPQHF. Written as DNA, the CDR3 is TGTACCAGTAGTATGGGTTTGACAGGCAATCAGCCCCAGCATTTT.

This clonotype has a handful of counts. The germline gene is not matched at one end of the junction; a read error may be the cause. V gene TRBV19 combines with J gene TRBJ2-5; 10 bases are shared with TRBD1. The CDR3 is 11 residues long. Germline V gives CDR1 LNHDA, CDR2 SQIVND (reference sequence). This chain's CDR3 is CASSSGTGADF. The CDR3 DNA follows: TGTGCCAGTAGTTCCGGGACAGGGGCCGACTTC.

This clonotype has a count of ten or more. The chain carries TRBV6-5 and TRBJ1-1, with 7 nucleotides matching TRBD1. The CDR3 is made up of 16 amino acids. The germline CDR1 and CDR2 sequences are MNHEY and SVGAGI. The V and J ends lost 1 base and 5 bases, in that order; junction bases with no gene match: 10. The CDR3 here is CASSYLGDRGRTEAFF. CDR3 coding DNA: TGTGCCAGCAGTTACTTGGGGGACAGAGGGCGGACTGAAGCTTTCTTT.

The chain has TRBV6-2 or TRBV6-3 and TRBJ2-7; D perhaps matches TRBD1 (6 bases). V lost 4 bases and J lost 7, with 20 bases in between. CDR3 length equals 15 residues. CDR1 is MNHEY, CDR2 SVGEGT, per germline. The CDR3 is CASSFARGTLGEQYF. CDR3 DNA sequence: TGTGCCAGCAGTTTCGCCAGGGGAACCTTGGGGGAGCAGTACTTC.

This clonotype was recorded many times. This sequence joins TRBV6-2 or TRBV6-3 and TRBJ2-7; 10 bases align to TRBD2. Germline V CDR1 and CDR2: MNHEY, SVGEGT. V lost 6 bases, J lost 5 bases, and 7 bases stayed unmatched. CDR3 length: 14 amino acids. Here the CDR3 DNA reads TGTGCCAGCAGCCCGAGCGGGGGGGCCGACGAGCAGTACTTC. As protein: CASSPSGGADEQYF.

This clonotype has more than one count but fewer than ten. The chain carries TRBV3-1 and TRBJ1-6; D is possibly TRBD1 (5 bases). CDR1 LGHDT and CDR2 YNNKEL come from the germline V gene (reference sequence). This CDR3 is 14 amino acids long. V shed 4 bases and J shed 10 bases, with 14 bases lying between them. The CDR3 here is CASSPGEGRSPLHF. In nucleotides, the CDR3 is TGTGCCAGCAGCCCGGGGGAGGGGAGGTCACCCCTCCACTTT.

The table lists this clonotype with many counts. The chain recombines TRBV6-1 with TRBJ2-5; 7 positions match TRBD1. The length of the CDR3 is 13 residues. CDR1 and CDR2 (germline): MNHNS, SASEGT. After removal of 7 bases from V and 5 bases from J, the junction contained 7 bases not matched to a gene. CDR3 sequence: CASTPGGRETQYF. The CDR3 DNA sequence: TGTGCCAGCACCCCAGGGGGAAGGGAGACCCAGTACTTC.

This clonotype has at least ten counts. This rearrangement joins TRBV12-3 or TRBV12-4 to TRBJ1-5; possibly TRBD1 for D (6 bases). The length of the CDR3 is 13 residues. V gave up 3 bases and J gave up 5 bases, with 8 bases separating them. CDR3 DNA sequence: TGTGCCAGCAGTTTCAGGGGTTATCAGCCCCAGCATTTT. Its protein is CASSFRGYQPQHF.

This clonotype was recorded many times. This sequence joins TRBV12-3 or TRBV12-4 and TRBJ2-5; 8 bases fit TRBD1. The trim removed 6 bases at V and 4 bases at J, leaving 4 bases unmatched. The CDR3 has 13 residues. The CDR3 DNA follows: TGTGCCAGCAGGAGACAGGGGCCAGAGACCCAGTACTTC. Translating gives CASRRQGPETQYF.

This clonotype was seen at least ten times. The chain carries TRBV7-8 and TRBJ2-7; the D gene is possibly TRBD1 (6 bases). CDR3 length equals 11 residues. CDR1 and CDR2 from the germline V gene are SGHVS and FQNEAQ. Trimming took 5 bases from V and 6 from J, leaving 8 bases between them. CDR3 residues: CASSIRGEQYF. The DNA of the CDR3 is TGTGCCAGCAGCATCAGGGGCGAGCAGTACTTC.

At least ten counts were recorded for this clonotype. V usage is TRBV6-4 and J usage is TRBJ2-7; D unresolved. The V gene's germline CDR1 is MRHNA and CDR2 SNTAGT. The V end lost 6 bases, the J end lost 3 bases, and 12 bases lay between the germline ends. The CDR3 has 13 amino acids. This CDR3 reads CASSLQYNYEQYF. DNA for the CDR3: TGTGCCAGCAGCCTTCAGTATAACTACGAGCAGTACTTC.

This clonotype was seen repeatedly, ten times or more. This CDR3 reads CATSRDRGLGAEAFF. The CDR3 nucleotides read TGTGCCACCAGCAGAGATCGGGGTCTTGGGGCTGAAGCTTTCTTT. V gene TRBV15 combines with J gene TRBJ1-1; D is ambiguous. The CDR3 consists of 15 residues. Germline CDR1 and CDR2: LNHNV and YYDKDF (reference sequence). V was shortened by 0 bases and J by 6 bases, with 14 bases between the two germline ends.

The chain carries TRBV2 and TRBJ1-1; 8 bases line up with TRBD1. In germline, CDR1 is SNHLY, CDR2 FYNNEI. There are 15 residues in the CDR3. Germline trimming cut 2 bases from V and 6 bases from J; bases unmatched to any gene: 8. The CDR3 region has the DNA TGTGCCAGCAGTGAATTGGGCAGGGGGCGACCTGAAGCTTTCTTT. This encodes CASSELGRGRPEAFF.

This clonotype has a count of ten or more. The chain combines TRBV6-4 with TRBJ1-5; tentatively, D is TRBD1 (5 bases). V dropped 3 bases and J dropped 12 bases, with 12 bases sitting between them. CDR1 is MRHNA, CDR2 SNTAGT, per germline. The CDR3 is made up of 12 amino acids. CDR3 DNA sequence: TGTGCCAGCAGTGATCGAATGGGGGTCCAGCATTTT. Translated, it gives CASSDRMGVQHF.

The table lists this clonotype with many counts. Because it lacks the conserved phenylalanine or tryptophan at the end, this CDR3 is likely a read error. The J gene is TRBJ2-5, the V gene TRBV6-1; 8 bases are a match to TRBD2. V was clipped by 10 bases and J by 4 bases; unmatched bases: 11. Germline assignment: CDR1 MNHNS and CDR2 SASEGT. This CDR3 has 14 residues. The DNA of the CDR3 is TGTGCCATCGCCTTCGGGGGGGCATCAGAGACCCAGTACCTC. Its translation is CAIAFGGASETQYL.

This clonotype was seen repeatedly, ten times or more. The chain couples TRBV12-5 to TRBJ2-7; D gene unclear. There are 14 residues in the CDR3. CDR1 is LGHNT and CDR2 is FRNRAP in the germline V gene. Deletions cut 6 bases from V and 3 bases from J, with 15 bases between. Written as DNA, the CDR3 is TGTGCTAGTGGGGGATCCACCATTATCTACGAGCAGTACTTC. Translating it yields CASGGSTIIYEQYF.

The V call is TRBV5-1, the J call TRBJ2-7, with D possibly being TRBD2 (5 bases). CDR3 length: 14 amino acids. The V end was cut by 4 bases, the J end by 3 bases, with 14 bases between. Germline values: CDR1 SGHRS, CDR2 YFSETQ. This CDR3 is CASSPPGSHYEQYF. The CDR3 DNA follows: TGCGCCAGCAGCCCCCCGGGGAGTCACTACGAGCAGTACTTC.

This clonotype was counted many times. The CDR3 DNA sequence: TGCAGCGTTGAATCCGGGTCCTATGGCTACACCTTC. Translated: CSVESGSYGYTF. The chain links TRBV29-1 to TRBJ1-2; D is uncertain. CDR1 and CDR2 (germline): SQVTM, ANQGSEA. The CDR3 has 12 residues. Trimming stripped 2 bases from V and 4 bases from J, with 8 bases between.

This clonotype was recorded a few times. This CDR3 reads CASSFGGLGNEQFF. The CDR3 region has the DNA TGTGCCAGCAGCTTCGGGGGTTTGGGCAATGAGCAGTTCTTC. The rearrangement uses TRBV7-2 and TRBJ2-4; D might be TRBD2 (6 bases). The end of the DNA is better explained by TRBJ2-1, so the J call may be wrong. The CDR3 is 14 amino acids. The germline V gene has CDR1 SGHTA and CDR2 FQGNSA.

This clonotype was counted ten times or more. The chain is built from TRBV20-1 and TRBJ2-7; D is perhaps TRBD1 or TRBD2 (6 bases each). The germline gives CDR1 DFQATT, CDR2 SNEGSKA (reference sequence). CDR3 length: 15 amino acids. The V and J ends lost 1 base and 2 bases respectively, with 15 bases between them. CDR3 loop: CSARAEGGATYEQYF. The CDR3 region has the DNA TGCAGTGCTAGAGCTGAGGGGGGCGCAACCTACGAGCAGTACTTC.

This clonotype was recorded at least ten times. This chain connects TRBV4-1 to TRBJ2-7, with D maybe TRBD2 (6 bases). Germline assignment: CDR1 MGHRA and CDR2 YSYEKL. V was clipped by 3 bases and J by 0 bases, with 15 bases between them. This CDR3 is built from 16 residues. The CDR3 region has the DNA TGCGCCAGCAGCCAGTTGCCTGGGGACTTCTCCTACGAGCAGTACTTC. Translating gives CASSQLPGDFSYEQYF.

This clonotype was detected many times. The CDR3 spells CASNQQGAKNSPLHF. The CDR3 coding sequence is TGTGCCAGCAACCAACAGGGGGCGAAGAATTCACCCCTCCACTTT. V and J are TRBV6-1 and TRBJ1-6, with 9 bases identical to TRBD1. The V and J ends lost 7 bases and 7 bases, in that order; junction bases with no gene match: 8. The length of the CDR3 is 15 residues. Per germline, CDR1 MNHNS and CDR2 SASEGT.

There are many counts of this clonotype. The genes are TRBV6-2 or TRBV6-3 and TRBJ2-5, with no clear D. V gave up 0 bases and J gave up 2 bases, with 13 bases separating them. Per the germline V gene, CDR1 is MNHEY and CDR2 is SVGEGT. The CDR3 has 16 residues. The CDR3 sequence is CASSYSIVRVQETQYF. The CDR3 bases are TGTGCCAGCAGTTACTCGATCGTCCGGGTACAAGAGACCCAGTACTTC.

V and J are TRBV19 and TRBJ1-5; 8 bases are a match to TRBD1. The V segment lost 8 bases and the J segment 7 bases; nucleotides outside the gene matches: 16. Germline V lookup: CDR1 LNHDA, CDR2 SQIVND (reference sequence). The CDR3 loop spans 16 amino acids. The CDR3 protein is CASARDRGVSEQPQHF. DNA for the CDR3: TGTGCCAGTGCACGCGACAGGGGAGTTTCGGAGCAGCCCCAGCATTTT.

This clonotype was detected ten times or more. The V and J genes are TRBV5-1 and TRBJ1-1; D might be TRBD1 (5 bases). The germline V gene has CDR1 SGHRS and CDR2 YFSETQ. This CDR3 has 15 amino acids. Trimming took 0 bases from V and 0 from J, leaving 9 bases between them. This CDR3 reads CASSLDPGVNTEAFF. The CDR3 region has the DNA TGCGCCAGCAGCTTGGACCCGGGGGTGAACACTGAAGCTTTCTTT.

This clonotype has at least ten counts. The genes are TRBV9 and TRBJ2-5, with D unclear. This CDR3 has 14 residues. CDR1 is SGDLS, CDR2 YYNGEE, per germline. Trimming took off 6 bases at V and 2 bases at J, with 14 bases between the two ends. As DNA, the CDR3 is TGTGCCAGCAACGACGGCCCGCCGCAAGAGACCCAGTACTTC. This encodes CASNDGPPQETQYF.

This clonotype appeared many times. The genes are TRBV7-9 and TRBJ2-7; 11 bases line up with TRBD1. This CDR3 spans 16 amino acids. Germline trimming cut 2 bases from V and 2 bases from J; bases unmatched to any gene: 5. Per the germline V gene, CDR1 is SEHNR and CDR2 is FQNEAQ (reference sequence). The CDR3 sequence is CASSLFLGQGAYEQYF. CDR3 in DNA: TGTGCCAGCAGCTTATTCCTGGGACAGGGGGCCTACGAGCAGTACTTC.

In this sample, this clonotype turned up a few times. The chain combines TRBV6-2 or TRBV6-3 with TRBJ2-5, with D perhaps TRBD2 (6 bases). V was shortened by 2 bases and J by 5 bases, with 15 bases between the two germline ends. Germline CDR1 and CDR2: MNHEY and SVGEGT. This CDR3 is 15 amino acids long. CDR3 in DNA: TGTGCCAGCAGTTACCCGCGGGGAAGCGGGGAGACCCAGTACTTC. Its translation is CASSYPRGSGETQYF.